This T cell receptor beta chain emerged from a study of blood T cell repertoires in COVID-19. Profiled with immunoSEQ multiplex PCR; TCRdb holds only in-frame clones, not every one. The table shows roughly 210,000 clones, with 84% occurring only once. The receptor's source is a woman over 75 with COVID-19, enrolled during active disease. The sequenced sample was peripheral blood.

DNA for the CDR3: TGTGCCAGTTACACCCTGAACTATGGCTACACCTTC. Amino acids: CASYTLNYGYTF. The chain has TRBV28 and TRBJ1-2; D gene ambiguous. The germline CDR1 and CDR2 sequences are MDHEN and SYDVKM. This CDR3 comprises 12 residues. The V end lost 9 bases, the J end lost 2 bases, and 10 bases lay between the germline ends.